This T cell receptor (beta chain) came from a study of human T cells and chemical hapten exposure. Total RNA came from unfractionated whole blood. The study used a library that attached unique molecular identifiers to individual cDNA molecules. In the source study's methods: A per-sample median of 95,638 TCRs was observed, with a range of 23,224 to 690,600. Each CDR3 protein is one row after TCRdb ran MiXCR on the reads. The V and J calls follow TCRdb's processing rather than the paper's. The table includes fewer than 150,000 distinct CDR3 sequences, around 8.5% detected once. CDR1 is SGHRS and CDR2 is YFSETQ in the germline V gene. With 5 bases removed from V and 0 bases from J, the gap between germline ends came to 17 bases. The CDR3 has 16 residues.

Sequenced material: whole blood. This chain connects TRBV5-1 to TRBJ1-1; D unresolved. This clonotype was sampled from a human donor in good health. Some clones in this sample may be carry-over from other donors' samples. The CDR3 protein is CASRGVRFNMNTEAFF. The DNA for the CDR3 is TGCGCCAGCAGGGGCGTCAGATTCAATATGAACACTGAAGCTTTCTTT.